The rows below give T cell receptor beta chains drawn from one sample of a study of blood T cell repertoires in COVID-19. Only in-frame clones appear in the TCRdb table, and some are missing; sequencing was by immunoSEQ multiplex PCR. The sample carries about 300,000 clones, 75% to 90% recorded once. Specimen: peripheral blood. Receptor source: a woman aged 45-65 years with COVID-19, enrolled during active disease. Both conserved end residues are part of each CDR3. The order of the fields is clone size, J gene, V gene, CDR3 protein. Size is stated for part of the rows, as once, few or many counts, or as a class when the clone is expanded.

clone size: .
J gene: TRBJ2-1
V gene: TRBV9
CDR3 protein: CASSPRLREMEQFF

clone size: .
J gene: TRBJ1-4
V gene: TRBV19
CDR3 protein: CASSIGDEVEKLFF

clone size: .
J gene: TRBJ1-3
V gene: TRBV11-2
CDR3 protein: CASSLVQGSGNTIYF

clone size: once
J gene: TRBJ2-3
V gene: TRBV7-2
CDR3 protein: CASSSRLPPTDTQYF

clone size: once
J gene: TRBJ1-1
V gene: TRBV6-6
CDR3 protein: CASSYSGRANTEAFF

clone size: .
J gene: TRBJ1-5
V gene: TRBV19
CDR3 protein: CASSLGRRNQPQHF

clone size: .
J gene: TRBJ1-1
V gene: TRBV18
CDR3 protein: CASSQGARTEAFF

clone size: .
J gene: TRBJ2-2
V gene: TRBV7-9
CDR3 protein: CASSFSGRNTGELFF

clone size: .
J gene: TRBJ1-3
V gene: TRBV9
CDR3 protein: CASSVAPSGNTIYF

clone size: .
J gene: TRBJ1-1
V gene: TRBV5-1
CDR3 protein: CASSPGGQNTEAFF

clone size: .
J gene: TRBJ1-1
V gene: TRBV6-5
CDR3 protein: CASSYSPQDRGAFF

clone size: .
J gene: TRBJ2-1
V gene: TRBV7-2
CDR3 protein: CASSLAAGLYNEQFF

clone size: .
J gene: TRBJ2-1
V gene: TRBV5-1
CDR3 protein: CASSLTSGSVNEQFF

clone size: .
J gene: TRBJ1-1
V gene: TRBV5-5
CDR3 protein: CASSRQGLGAFF

clone size: once
J gene: TRBJ1-6
V gene: TRBV7-2
CDR3 protein: CASSSPPDRIHHNSPLHF

clone size: .
J gene: TRBJ2-4
V gene: TRBV9
CDR3 protein: CASSLTSGRTKNIQYF

clone size: .
J gene: TRBJ1-3
V gene: TRBV18
CDR3 protein: CASSPRGGQQRNTIYF

clone size: .
J gene: TRBJ2-1
V gene: TRBV5-1
CDR3 protein: CASSTGLAGYNEQFF

clone size: .
J gene: TRBJ2-6
V gene: TRBV6-6
CDR3 protein: CASSSQDSGANVLTF

clone size: .
J gene: TRBJ2-1
V gene: TRBV6-5
CDR3 protein: CASRRDTSSYNEQFF

clone size: .
J gene: TRBJ2-5
V gene: TRBV7-2
CDR3 protein: CASSSGLASQIETQYF

clone size: .
J gene: TRBJ1-1
V gene: TRBV5-4
CDR3 protein: CASTQRTGGGGTEAFF

clone size: few
J gene: TRBJ2-3
V gene: TRBV3-1/TRBV3-2
CDR3 protein: CASSQTGTGPSRVEYF

clone size: .
J gene: TRBJ1-1
V gene: TRBV14
CDR3 protein: CASSQDPRGPGFRTEAFF

clone size: .
J gene: TRBJ2-7
V gene: TRBV27
CDR3 protein: CASFVRGGSPYEQYF

clone size: .
J gene: TRBJ2-1
V gene: TRBV29-1
CDR3 protein: CSVGWRQISYNEQFF

clone size: .
J gene: TRBJ1-5
V gene: TRBV28
CDR3 protein: CASSLRGGGSQPQHF

clone size: .
J gene: TRBJ1-1
V gene: TRBV6-2/TRBV6-3
CDR3 protein: CASSDDREPEMNTEAFF

clone size: .
J gene: TRBJ1-1
V gene: TRBV13
CDR3 protein: CASRSEVNTEAFF

clone size: .
J gene: TRBJ2-7
V gene: TRBV19
CDR3 protein: CASTSDSYEQYF

clone size: few
J gene: TRBJ2-7
V gene: TRBV5-4
CDR3 protein: CASSRDWTSGRYEQYF

clone size: once
J gene: TRBJ1-1
V gene: TRBV19
CDR3 protein: CASRDRDLKKVTEAFF

clone size: .
J gene: TRBJ2-5
V gene: TRBV29-1
CDR3 protein: CSVVSGWETQYF

clone size: .
J gene: TRBJ2-7
V gene: TRBV7-3
CDR3 protein: CASSWDAGGAYEQYF

clone size: .
J gene: TRBJ1-1
V gene: TRBV6-5
CDR3 protein: CASGRGNTEAFF

clone size: .
J gene: TRBJ2-1
V gene: TRBV6-5
CDR3 protein: CASSLGTYRNEQFF

clone size: .
J gene: TRBJ1-5
V gene: TRBV5-6
CDR3 protein: CASSLAGQPQHF

clone size: .
J gene: TRBJ2-2
V gene: TRBV10-1
CDR3 protein: CASSESTGPGELFF

clone size: .
J gene: TRBJ1-1
V gene: TRBV7-9
CDR3 protein: CASSPPGGYTEAFF

clone size: .
J gene: TRBJ1-6
V gene: TRBV30
CDR3 protein: CAWKQGNNSPLHF

clone size: .
J gene: TRBJ2-7
V gene: TRBV9
CDR3 protein: CASSVSSFGSGKTYEQYF

clone size: .
J gene: TRBJ1-2
V gene: TRBV27
CDR3 protein: CASSLRGALVGYTF

clone size: few
J gene: TRBJ1-6
V gene: TRBV4-1
CDR3 protein: CASSPSLGQGSSPLHF

clone size: .
J gene: TRBJ2-2
V gene: TRBV5-1
CDR3 protein: CASSLRGGLAAPNTGELFF

clone size: .
J gene: TRBJ2-2
V gene: TRBV29-1
CDR3 protein: CSVEVRENTGELFF

clone size: .
J gene: TRBJ1-5
V gene: TRBV11-2
CDR3 protein: CASSLVSGPQHF

clone size: once
J gene: TRBJ2-2
V gene: TRBV24-1
CDR3 protein: CATSDFRGTGELFF

clone size: .
J gene: TRBJ2-4
V gene: TRBV5-1
CDR3 protein: CASSLPSNIQYF

clone size: .
J gene: TRBJ2-1
V gene: TRBV10-3
CDR3 protein: CAISVAGAYNEQFF

clone size: .
J gene: TRBJ2-1
V gene: TRBV19
CDR3 protein: CASSISGSANNEQFF

clone size: .
J gene: TRBJ1-2
V gene: TRBV7-2
CDR3 protein: CASSLRSGGYTF

clone size: .
J gene: TRBJ1-4
V gene: TRBV5-1
CDR3 protein: CASSGTGSNEKLFF

clone size: .
J gene: TRBJ2-1
V gene: TRBV2
CDR3 protein: CASSQGVADEQFF

clone size: few
J gene: TRBJ2-1
V gene: TRBV9
CDR3 protein: CASSKASGTNEQFF

clone size: .
J gene: TRBJ1-3
V gene: TRBV4-3
CDR3 protein: CASSDGGGLLENTIYF